One T cell receptor (beta chain) is described in this entry. Original data processing: Nucleated cell counts were estimated from reference gene primer amplification. Assay: immunoSEQ multiplex PCR; the TCRdb copy retains only in-frame clones and omits some. V and J calls and clone size come straight from that table; D and trimming were deduced from the DNA. The data hold 200,000 to 250,000 clones, with 70% to 85% observed a single time. These data come from a study of blood T cell repertoires in COVID-19. The wider study: Collection of acute and convalescent COVID-19 samples took place in the United States, Italy and Spain.

The CDR3 contains 15 residues. V lost 5 bases and J lost 2, with 13 bases in between. Germline values: CDR1 MNHEY, CDR2 SMNVEV (reference sequence). This receptor was identified in a man at least 80 years old with acute or convalescent COVID-19. This sequence joins TRBV27 and TRBJ1-5, with a possible D match to TRBD1 (6 bases). The sequencing input was peripheral blood. In nucleotides, the CDR3 is TGTGCCAGCAGTCCACAGGGTAAAGGCAATCAGCCCCAGCATTTT. Its translation is CASSPQGKGNQPQHF.